Shown below are 5 T cell receptor beta chains from a single sample sequenced in a study of blood T cell repertoires in COVID-19. Here immunoSEQ multiplex PCR was the method, and the copy in TCRdb shows in-frame clones only, minus some. The sample records fewer than 120,000 clones, roughly nine tenths being singletons. The source material was peripheral blood. Receptors were obtained from a human donor in a cohort sampled during active COVID-19.

This chain uses TRBV28 with TRBJ2-6; D ambiguous. Germline CDR1 reads MDHEN; CDR2 reads SYDVKM. V was shortened by 3 bases and J by 4 bases, with 4 bases between the two germline ends. This CDR3 contains 13 residues. CDR3 nucleotide sequence: TGTGCCAGCAGTTTCGGGGGGGCCAACGTCCTGACTTTC. This sequence encodes CASSFGGANVLTF.

The chain carries TRBV7-2 and TRBJ1-1, with TRBD1 matching over 7 bases. Germline V gene data show CDR1 as SGHTA and CDR2 as FQGNSA. CDR3 length equals 14 residues. The V and J ends lost 6 bases and 1 base, in that order; junction bases with no gene match: 5. The CDR3 loop reads CASRSWTGNTEAFF. In DNA form, the CDR3 reads TGTGCCAGCAGAAGCTGGACAGGGAACACTGAAGCTTTCTTT.

V usage is TRBV5-1 and J usage is TRBJ1-1; 7 nucleotides line up with TRBD1. Germline V lookup: CDR1 SGHRS, CDR2 YFSETQ. V was pared by 0 bases and J by 0 bases, with 5 bases of the junction left unmatched. The CDR3 runs to 16 residues. This CDR3 reads CASSLGTGAMNTEAFF. Here the CDR3 DNA reads TGCGCCAGCAGCTTGGGTACAGGGGCCATGAACACTGAAGCTTTCTTT.

Only a few counts were recorded for this clone. This chain links TRBV24-1 with TRBJ2-1, with D perhaps matching TRBD1 (6 bases). CDR1 is KGHDR, CDR2 SFDVKD, per germline. The CDR3 totals 16 residues. The V and J ends lost 2 bases and 1 base respectively, with 11 bases between them. This CDR3 is CATSDSSRGSYNEQFF. The CDR3 nucleotides read TGTGCCACCAGTGATTCGTCCAGGGGTTCCTACAATGAGCAGTTCTTC.

The J gene is TRBJ2-5, the V gene TRBV5-1; tentative D call: TRBD2 (6 bases). V was trimmed by 3 bases and J by 6 bases, leaving 15 bases between them. Germline V lookup: CDR1 SGHRS, CDR2 YFSETQ. The CDR3 extends over 14 amino acids. The CDR3 sequence: CASSSGDGVQTQYF. The CDR3 nucleotides read TGCGCCAGCAGCTCGGGGGATGGGGTCCAGACCCAGTACTTC.